This TCR beta chain originates from a study of T cell repertoires in cytomegalovirus infection. Points from the study as a whole: CMV-specific HLA-C-restricted TCR beta clonotypes dominated the ex vivo response.

The CDR3 is made up of 13 amino acids. Germline loops: CDR1 SEHNR, CDR2 FQNEAQ (reference sequence). Trimming removed 5 bases at V and 4 bases at J, with 9 bases between. As concerns this clonotype: Its antigen remains unknown.

MiXCR, run by TCRdb on the reads, gives a single entry per CDR3 protein. The data hold a few hundred thousand distinct CDR3 sequences, with approximately 9.1% observed a single time. The gene calls are TRBV7-9 and TRBJ1-3; D is unclear. The clonotype comes from a human donor in good health (CMV status not recorded). Some clones in this sample may be carry-over from other donors' samples. The sample consisted of PBMCs. The CDR3 spells CASSPRTGNTIYF. Written as DNA, the CDR3 is TGTGCCAGCAGCCCCCGAACCGGAAACACCATATATTTT.